The next 12 T cell receptor beta chains were all read from a single sample in a study of control samples from healthy donors and cancer patients. Produced via immunoSEQ multiplex PCR; TCRdb's table is partial and in-frame only. The table includes about 92,000 clones, about four fifths detected once. The sample was blood. These receptor sequences come from a woman in her fifties or sixties in good health.

This chain connects TRBV7-9 to TRBJ1-1; D is ambiguous. V lost 6 bases and J 1 base, leaving 9 bases between the germline ends. Germline loops: CDR1 SEHNR, CDR2 FQNEAQ (reference sequence). This CDR3 spans 13 amino acids. This CDR3 is CASRAQENTEAFF. DNA for the CDR3: TGTGCCAGCAGGGCCCAGGAGAACACTGAAGCTTTCTTT.

The chain couples TRBV7-6 to TRBJ1-2; D remains unclear. CDR1 and CDR2 (germline): SGHVS, FNYEAQ. The ends were cut back, 6 bases at V and 4 bases at J, with 6 bases in the middle. This CDR3 region has 11 residues. The CDR3: CASRNVYGYTF. The CDR3, as DNA: TGTGCCAGCAGAAACGTCTATGGCTACACCTTC.

The chain carries TRBV5-5 and TRBJ2-2, with D possibly being TRBD2 (6 bases). Between the trimmed V and J ends, which lost 2 bases and 2 bases, there was a span of 13 bases. The germline CDR1 and CDR2 sequences are SGHKS and YYEKEE (reference sequence). The CDR3 is made up of 16 amino acids. This CDR3 is CASSFFSAGNTGELFF. The CDR3 nucleotides are TGTGCCAGCAGCTTCTTCTCAGCGGGCAACACCGGGGAGCTGTTTTTT.

V usage is TRBV15 and J usage is TRBJ1-2, with 8 bases lining up with TRBD1. The CDR3 has 13 amino acids. CDR1 LNHNV and CDR2 YYDKDF come from the germline V gene (reference sequence). V lost 5 bases, J lost 2 bases, and 1 base stayed unmatched. The CDR3 reads CATSDRGNYGYTF. The CDR3 DNA reads TGTGCCACCAGCGACAGGGGCAACTATGGCTACACCTTC. The entire variable domain, with the rest obtained from reference TRBV15 and TRBJ1-2, is as follows: DAMVIQNPRYQVTQFGKPVTLSCSQTLNHNVMYWYQQKSSQAPKLLFHYYDKDFNNEADTPDNFQSRRPNTSFCFLDIRSPGLGDTAMYLCATSDRGNYGYTFGSGTRLTVV.

For the CDR3, the DNA is TGTGCCAGCAGCTTAGGCTCAGGATCCTCAAGGATGGATCAGCCCCAGCATTTT. Protein product: CASSLGSGSSRMDQPQHF. The V call is TRBV7-9, the J call TRBJ1-5, with D unresolved. The CDR3 is made up of 18 amino acids. V was cut by 1 base and J by 5 bases, with 21 bases left in between. Germline values: CDR1 SEHNR, CDR2 FQNEAQ (reference sequence).

This chain uses TRBV29-1 with TRBJ1-1, with D hard to call. CDR1 SQVTM and CDR2 ANQGSEA come from the germline V gene. V lost 1 base, J lost 3 bases, and 6 bases lay in between. CDR3 size: 12 residues. DNA of the CDR3: TGCAGCGTTGAAGGTCAATACACTGAAGCTTTCTTT. Translated, it gives CSVEGQYTEAFF.

In DNA, the CDR3 is TGTGCCAGCCATCGAGGACGATCTTACAATGAGCAGTTCTTC. Translation gives CASHRGRSYNEQFF. The chain recombines TRBV28 with TRBJ2-1, with D hard to call. Germline-derived CDR1 and CDR2 are MDHEN and SYDVKM. Trimming removed 8 bases at V and 4 bases at J, with 15 bases between. The CDR3 covers 14 residues.

This clone appeared a few times. The chain couples TRBV10-3 to TRBJ1-2; the D gene is possibly TRBD1 (5 bases). This CDR3 is 12 amino acids long. Per germline, CDR1 ENHRY and CDR2 SYGVKD. Trimming took 2 bases from V and 12 from J, leaving 13 bases between them. In DNA form, the CDR3 reads TGTGCCATCAGTGAGATCTTCCGGGGCCACACCTTC. Translation: CAISEIFRGHTF.

The rearrangement joins TRBV7-2 to TRBJ1-6; D is possibly TRBD1 (6 bases). The CDR3 covers 15 residues. The V and J ends lost 0 bases and 7 bases respectively, with 10 bases between them. The germline gives CDR1 SGHTA, CDR2 FQGNSA. The CDR3 coding sequence is TGTGCCAGCAGCTTAGCGGCAGGGGCCAATTCACCCCTCCACTTT. Translation: CASSLAAGANSPLHF.

The chain recombines TRBV7-9 with TRBJ1-4; TRBD1 aligns across 10 bases. V dropped 0 bases and J dropped 6; count of bases not matched to a gene: 7. The CDR3 is 17 residues long. CDR1 and CDR2 from the germline V gene are SEHNR and FQNEAQ (reference sequence). The CDR3 sequence: CASSLAGQGGIHEKLFF. CDR3 DNA: TGTGCCAGCAGCTTAGCAGGACAGGGGGGTATTCATGAAAAACTGTTTTTT. The variable domain in full, completed from reference TRBV7-9 and TRBJ1-4, reads DTGVSQNPRHKITKRGQNVTFRCDPISEHNRLYWYRQTLGQGPEFLTYFQNEAQLEKSRLLSDRFSAERPKGSFSTLEIQRTEQGDSAMYLCASSLAGQGGIHEKLFFGSGTQLSVL.

V gene TRBV7-7 combines with J gene TRBJ2-5; D gene ambiguous. Germline V CDR1 and CDR2: SSHAT, FNYEAQ (reference sequence). Between the trimmed V and J ends, which lost 4 bases and 5 bases, there was a span of 14 bases. CDR3 length: 14 residues. The CDR3 spells CASSSLSTSETQYF. The DNA of the CDR3 is TGTGCCAGCAGCTCCCTCTCCACAAGCGAGACCCAGTACTTC.

This rearrangement joins TRBV19 to TRBJ2-5; 9 nucleotides match TRBD1. The CDR3 is 15 residues long. The trim removed 1 base at V and 2 bases at J, leaving 2 bases unmatched. Germline-derived CDR1 and CDR2 are LNHDA and SQIVND (reference sequence). In DNA, the CDR3 is TGTGCCAGTAGTATAGCGGGGACAGGGCAAGAGACCCAGTACTTC. Translation gives CASSIAGTGQETQYF.